Below, one TCR beta chain is given with its context. Antigen unknown. The data derive from a study of cytotoxic CD8 clonotypes in ibrutinib-treated CLL. CDR1 is SNHLY, CDR2 FYNNEI, per germline. Trimming left V 5 bases short and J 6 bases short, with 12 bases between. This CDR3 is built from 13 residues. Overall study findings and caveats: The clonality rise at ibrutinib response reflected private clonotype expansion. Exceeding age-matched healthy donors, baseline clonality also tracked the counts of circulating CD8+ T cells.

Sequencing used immunoSEQ multiplex PCR; TCRdb keeps in-frame clones, though not all of them. The repertoire includes tens of thousands of clones, around 60% of them detected once, and about 20% sits in the top ten. This TCR was sampled from a human donor with chronic lymphocytic leukemia. This material consisted of PBMCs, taken after 24 months of ibrutinib treatment. This rearrangement joins TRBV2 to TRBJ2-3, with a possible D match to TRBD1 (5 bases). Written as DNA, the CDR3 is TGTGCCAGCAGTCAAGACAGATCTGATACGCAGTATTTT. Its translation: CASSQDRSDTQYF.